One T cell receptor beta chain is described in this entry. Its antigen remains undetermined. Germline and junction disagree at one end, which may indicate a read error. This sample is drawn from a study of blood T cells in healthy people across ages (dated by TCRdb to 2014 to 2015). Background for the entire study: In model experiments, roughly one uniquely barcoded TCR beta cDNA molecule per two T cells was captured by template switching. To track age-related changes in TCR beta repertoire diversity, the study relied on deep sequencing normalized with unique cDNA molecular identifiers. Four age groups were formed from the donors: young (average 16 years), middle-aged (approximately 42), aged (62) and long-lived (around 80). Donors of different ages were randomly distributed across sequencing lanes to avoid experimental bias. For two donors (one aged 18 to 29 and one aged 80 or older), the study analyzed two additional independent replicas of 1 million unique cDNA reads from the same blood draw.

The CDR3 covers 13 residues, taking in both the cysteine and the phenylalanine. Only the CDR3 region is kept as DNA, spanning 39 bases read in frame from base 1. As encoded in the germline V gene, CDR1 is SGHAT while CDR2 is FQNNGV. What the authors observed across the whole study: Estimates of total diversity based on one million sequenced T cells were considered lower bounds and underestimates. Observed TCR beta diversity per million T cells fell roughly linearly with age, and a significant reduction was already apparent by age about 43. Because profiling used bulk unsorted PBMCs, naive and antigen-experienced compartments could not be compared conclusively. The percentage of naive T cells measured by flow cytometry correlated strongly with observed TCR beta diversity. Donor CMV infection status was unknown, potentially confounding age-related changes in expanded clonotypes. The long-lived group showed more naive CD4+ T cells, fewer expanded clones and increased TCR diversity than the aged group, suggesting age selection.

The method was 5' RACE. Data came from an Illumina HiSeq 2500. A second PCR of roughly 6 to 11 cycles was run with a J-beta primer mix and a sample-barcoded 5' primer. A template-switch 5' adaptor carrying 12 random nucleotides introduced a unique molecular identifier onto each TCR beta cDNA molecule. At least 2.5 million CDR3-containing paired-end reads were obtained from each sample. First-strand cDNA was synthesized from all RNA with the Mint cDNA synthesis kit, primed by a TRBC-specific oligonucleotide. All cDNA was treated with uracil-DNA glycosylase and then went through a first 18-cycle PCR with the universal primers M1SS and BC2_uni_R. In the original analysis: For normalization, 1 million high-quality reads, each with a distinct molecular identifier, were randomly selected from each sample. Reads with shared molecular identifiers were discarded instead of being binned into consensus sequences. MiTCR, set to a Q25 quality threshold and the strictest error-elimination algorithm, was used for CDR3 identification, clonotype clustering and error correction. A nonparametric unseen species model with Euler transformation was used to estimate lower-bound total TCR beta diversity. TCRdb's own reprocessing of the public reads used fastp at Q25 and MiXCR and kept productive beta chains. Each entry is one CDR3 protein sequence, shown with its most common DNA and genes. It is TCRdb's table, rather than the study itself, that gives the V and J calls and clone size. The sample includes under 2,000,000 distinct CDR3 sequences, with roughly 50% observed a single time. The top ten hold about 2.1% of the sample.

Donors were about 36 systemically healthy Caucasian individuals from Russia aged roughly 6 to 90 years. Each donor gave around 9.9 milliliters of peripheral blood, collected into EDTA-treated Vacutainer tubes. Ficoll-Paque density-gradient centrifugation was used to isolate PBMCs, with at least 6.5 million per sample. Trizol reagent was used to extract total RNA from PBMCs, with at least 5 micrograms per sample. For every donor, an aliquot of PBMCs went through flow cytometry to measure the percentages of naive CD45RAhigh/CD27high T cells. Sequenced sample: blood. This chain joins TRBV11-2 to TRBJ2-1; matching of 5 bases hints at TRBD1 as the D gene. The sequence was collected from a woman in her 40s in good health. The CDR3 amino acid sequence is: CASNLVGPIEQFF. At the DNA level, the sequence is TGTGCCAGCAACTTAGTGGGGCCAATAGAGCAGTTCTTC.